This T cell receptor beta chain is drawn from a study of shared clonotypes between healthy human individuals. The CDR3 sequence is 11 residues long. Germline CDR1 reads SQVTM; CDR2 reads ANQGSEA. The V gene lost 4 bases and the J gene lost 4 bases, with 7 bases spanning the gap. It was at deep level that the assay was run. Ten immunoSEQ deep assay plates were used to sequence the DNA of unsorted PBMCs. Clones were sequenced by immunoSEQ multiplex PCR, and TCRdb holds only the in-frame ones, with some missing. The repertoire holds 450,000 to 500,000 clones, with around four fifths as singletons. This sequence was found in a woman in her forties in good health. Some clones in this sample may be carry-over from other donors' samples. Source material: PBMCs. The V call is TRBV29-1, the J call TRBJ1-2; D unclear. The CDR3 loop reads CSVGPLYGYTF. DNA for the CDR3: TGCAGCGTTGGACCTCTCTATGGCTACACCTTC.